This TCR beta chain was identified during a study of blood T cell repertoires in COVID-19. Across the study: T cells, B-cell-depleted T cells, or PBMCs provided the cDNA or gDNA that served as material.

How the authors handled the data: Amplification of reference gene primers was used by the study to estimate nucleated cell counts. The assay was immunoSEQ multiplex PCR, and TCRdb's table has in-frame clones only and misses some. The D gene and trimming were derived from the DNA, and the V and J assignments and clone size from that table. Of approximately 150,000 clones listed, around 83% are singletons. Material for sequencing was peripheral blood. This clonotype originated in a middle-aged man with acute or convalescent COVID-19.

The CDR3: CASSATRGTGMNTEAFF. The DNA for the CDR3 is TGTGCCAGCAGCGCAACCCGTGGGACAGGGATGAACACTGAAGCTTTCTTT. This rearrangement joins TRBV11-2 to TRBJ1-1; TRBD1 aligns across 9 bases. The CDR3 is 17 residues long. Germline V gene lookup returns CDR1 SGHAT and CDR2 FQNNGV. V was pared by 5 bases and J by 0 bases, with 10 bases of the junction left unmatched.